This TCR beta chain derives from a study of PD-L1 blockade in urothelial cancer. The overall study: Before enrollment, 0 to 3 chemotherapy regimens had been given to patients. Analyses used blood from 3 weeks (second dose) and 6 weeks after treatment start. Blood samples had a median of around 150,000 T cells.

Urothelial carcinoma, locally advanced or metastatic, affected the patients. The method was immunoSEQ multiplex PCR; TCRdb's version includes in-frame clones alone and lacks a portion of them. Counted here are approximately 71,000 clones, about 88% occurring once; the ten biggest clones make up roughly 3.2%. The V and J ends lost 0 bases and 4 bases, in that order; junction bases with no gene match: 4. Looked up from germline, CDR1 is SGHRS and CDR2 is YFSETQ. This CDR3 is 15 amino acids long. The source of this sequence is a man in his sixties with urothelial cancer. This chain connects TRBV5-1 to TRBJ2-5, with 9 bases lining up with TRBD2. The sample in question was PBMCs, obtained around atezolizumab (anti-PD-L1) treatment. The CDR3 region is CASSLAGSGGETQYF. DNA for the CDR3: TGCGCCAGCAGCTTGGCCGGTAGCGGGGGAGAGACCCAGTACTTC.